This TCR beta chain was identified during a study of control samples from healthy donors and cancer patients. The method was immunoSEQ multiplex PCR; TCRdb's version includes in-frame clones alone and lacks a portion of them. The profile shows approximately 170,000 clones, around 90% of them singletons. Germline V gene sequence: CDR1 MDHEN, CDR2 SYDVKM. The CDR3 contains 14 residues. V was pared by 4 bases and J by 4 bases, with 13 bases between. Specimen: blood. The rearrangement joins TRBV28 to TRBJ1-1; D not resolved. This sequence originates from a woman aged 25 to 39 in good health. CDR3 loop: CASSSPRESTEAFF. CDR3 nucleotide sequence: TGTGCCAGCAGTTCACCCCGGGAAAGCACTGAAGCTTTCTTT.